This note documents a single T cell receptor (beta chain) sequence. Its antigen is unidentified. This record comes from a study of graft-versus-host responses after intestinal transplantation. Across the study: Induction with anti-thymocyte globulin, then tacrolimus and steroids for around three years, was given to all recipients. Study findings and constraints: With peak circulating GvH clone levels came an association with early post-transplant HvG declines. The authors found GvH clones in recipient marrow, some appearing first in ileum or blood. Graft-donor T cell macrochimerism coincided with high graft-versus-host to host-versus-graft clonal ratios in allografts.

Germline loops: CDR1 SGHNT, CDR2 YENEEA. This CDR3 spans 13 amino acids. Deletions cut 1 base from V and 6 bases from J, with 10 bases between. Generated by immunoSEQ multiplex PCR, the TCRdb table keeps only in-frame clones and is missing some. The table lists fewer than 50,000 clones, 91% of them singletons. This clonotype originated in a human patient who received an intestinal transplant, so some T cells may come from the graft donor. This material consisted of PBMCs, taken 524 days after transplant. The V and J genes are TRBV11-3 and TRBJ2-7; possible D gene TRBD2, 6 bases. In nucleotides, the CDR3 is TGTGCCAGCAGCTTAGCGTTCGGGGGCGAGCAGTACTTC. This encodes CASSLAFGGEQYF.